The clone carrying this TCR beta chain was recorded once. This sample is drawn from a study of blood T cell repertoires in COVID-19. Study at large: Researchers got acute and convalescent COVID-19 samples from the United States, Italy and Spain. PBMCs, B-cell-depleted T cells, or T cells were the source of the cDNA or gDNA that made up the material.

Resolution of symptoms, clearance, or two negative PCRs was present in recovered Cohort 3 donors. Original data processing: It was from reference gene primer amplification that nucleated cell counts were estimated. Produced via immunoSEQ multiplex PCR; TCRdb's table is partial and in-frame only. V, J and clone size were drawn from that table, and D and trimming were deduced from the DNA. Of 200,000 to 300,000 clones in the sample, approximately 90% were seen once. Germline V gene sequence: CDR1 KGHSH, CDR2 LQKENI. The CDR3 is 15 residues long. V shed 1 base, J shed 4 bases, and the junction held 4 bases outside the gene matches.

Sequencing input: PBMCs or T cells enriched from blood (not recorded which). The sequence derives from a woman aged 25 to 39 who had recovered from COVID-19. This sequence joins TRBV18 and TRBJ2-7; 10 bases match TRBD1. Written as DNA, the CDR3 is TGTGCCAGCTCACCACTGGGACAGGGGATTTACGAGCAGTACTTC. This encodes CASSPLGQGIYEQYF.